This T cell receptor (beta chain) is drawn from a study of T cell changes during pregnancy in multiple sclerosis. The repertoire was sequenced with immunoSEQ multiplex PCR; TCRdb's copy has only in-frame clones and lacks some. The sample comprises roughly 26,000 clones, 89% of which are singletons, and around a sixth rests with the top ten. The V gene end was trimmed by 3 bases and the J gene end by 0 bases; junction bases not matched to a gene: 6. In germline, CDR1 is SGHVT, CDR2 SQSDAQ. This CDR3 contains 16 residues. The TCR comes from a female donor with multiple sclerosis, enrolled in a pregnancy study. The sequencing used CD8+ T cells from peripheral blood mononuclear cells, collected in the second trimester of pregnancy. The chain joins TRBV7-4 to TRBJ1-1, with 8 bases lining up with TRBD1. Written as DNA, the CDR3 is TGTGCCAGCAGCTTCACCGGGACAGGATTGAACACTGAAGCTTTCTTT. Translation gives CASSFTGTGLNTEAFF. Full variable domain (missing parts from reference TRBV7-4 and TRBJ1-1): GAGVSQSPRYKVAKRGRDVALRCDSISGHVTLYWYRQTLGQGSEVLTYSQSDAQRDKSGRPSGRFSAERPERSVSTLKIQRTEQGDSAVYLCASSFTGTGLNTEAFFGQGTRLTVV.